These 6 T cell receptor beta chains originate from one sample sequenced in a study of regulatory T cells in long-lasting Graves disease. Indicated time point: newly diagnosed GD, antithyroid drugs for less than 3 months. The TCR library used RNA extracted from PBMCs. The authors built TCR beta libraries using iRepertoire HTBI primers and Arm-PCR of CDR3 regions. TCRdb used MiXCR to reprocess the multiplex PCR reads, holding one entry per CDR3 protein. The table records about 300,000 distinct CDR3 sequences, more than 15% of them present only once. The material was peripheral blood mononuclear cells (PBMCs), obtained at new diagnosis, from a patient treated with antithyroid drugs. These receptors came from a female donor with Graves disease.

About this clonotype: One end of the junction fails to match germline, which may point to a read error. CDR3 amino acids: CASSLDKPGDEQYF. As DNA, the CDR3 is TGTGCCAGCAGTTTAGACAAACCCGGGGACGAGCAGTACTTC. The chain recombines TRBV11-2 with TRBJ2-7; weak D call: TRBD2 (5 bases). Germline V CDR1 and CDR2: SGHAT, FQNNGV. The CDR3 is 14 amino acids.

Here the CDR3 DNA reads TGTGCCAGCAGAGACGGGAAGACAGGGTCCGTCAATCAGCCCCAGCATTTT. It encodes CASRDGKTGSVNQPQHF. The V gene is TRBV12-3 or TRBV12-4, the J gene TRBJ1-5; the match to TRBD1 covers 7 bases. J lost 3 bases, V lost 6 bases, and 14 bases had no gene match. The CDR3 contains 17 residues.

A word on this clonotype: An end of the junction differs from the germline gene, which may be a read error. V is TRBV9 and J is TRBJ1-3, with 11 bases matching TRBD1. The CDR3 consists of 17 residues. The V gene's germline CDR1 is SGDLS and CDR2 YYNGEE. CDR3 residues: CASSLGQGGISGNTIYF. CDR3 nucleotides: TGCGCCAGCAGCTTGGGACAGGGGGGTATCTCTGGAAACACCATATATTTT. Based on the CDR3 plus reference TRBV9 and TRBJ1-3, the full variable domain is DSGVTQTPKHLITATGQRVTLRCSPRSGDLSVYWYQQSLDQGLQFLIQYYNGEERAKGNILERFSAQQFPDLHSELNLSSLELGDSALYFCASSLGQGGISGNTIYFGEGSWLTVV.

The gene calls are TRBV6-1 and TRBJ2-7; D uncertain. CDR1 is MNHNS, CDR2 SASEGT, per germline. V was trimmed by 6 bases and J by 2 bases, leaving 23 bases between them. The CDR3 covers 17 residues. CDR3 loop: CASSLPEARDPTYEQYF. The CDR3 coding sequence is TGTGCCAGCAGCTTACCAGAAGCGAGAGACCCAACCTACGAGCAGTACTTC.

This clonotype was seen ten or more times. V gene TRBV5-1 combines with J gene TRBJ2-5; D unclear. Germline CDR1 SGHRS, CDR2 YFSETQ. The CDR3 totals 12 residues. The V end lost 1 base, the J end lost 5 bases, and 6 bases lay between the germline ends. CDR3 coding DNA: TGCGCCAGCAGCTTGAGGGCCGAGACCCAGTACTTC. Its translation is CASSLRAETQYF.

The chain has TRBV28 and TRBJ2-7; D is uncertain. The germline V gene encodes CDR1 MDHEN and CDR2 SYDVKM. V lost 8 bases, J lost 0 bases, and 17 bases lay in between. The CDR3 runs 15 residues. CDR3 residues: CASGPLGQSSYEQYF. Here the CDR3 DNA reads TGTGCCAGCGGCCCATTAGGGCAGAGCTCCTACGAGCAGTACTTC.